These T cell receptor beta chains were read from a single sample in a study of radiotherapy plus CTLA-4 blockade in lung cancer. Assay used: immunoSEQ multiplex PCR; TCRdb lists only in-frame clones, some missing. The sample carries about 38,000 clones, over 70% recorded once. This material consisted of peripheral blood, taken from a patient treated with radiotherapy plus ipilimumab. These receptors all stem from a human donor with non-small cell lung cancer who had stable disease on radiotherapy plus ipilimumab. CDR3s include the opening cysteine and the closing phenylalanine or tryptophan. D genes are given only for firm matches. Expanded clones are given a class, and other clones once, few, many or no size at all.

J	V	D	size	CDR3	DNA
TRBJ1-5	TRBV7-9	NA	few	CASSGVGGNQPQHF	TGTGCCAGCAGCGGGGTCGGGGGCAATCAGCCCCAGCATTTT
TRBJ2-1	TRBV18	TRBD2	NA	CASSPLAGELYNEQFF	TGTGCCAGCTCACCCCTAGCGGGGGAACTCTACAATGAGCAGTTCTTC
TRBJ2-3	TRBV27	NA	NA	CASSLNRYTDTQYF	TGTGCCAGCAGTCTAAACAGATACACAGATACGCAGTATTTT
TRBJ2-7	TRBV6-5	NA	NA	CASSYSSSNRVEQYF	TGTGCCAGCAGTTACTCCTCGTCAAACAGGGTCGAGCAGTACTTC
TRBJ2-2	TRBV5-6	TRBD1	few	CASSRLRDRDTGELFF	TGTGCCAGCAGCCGACTCCGGGACAGGGACACCGGGGAGCTGTTTTTT
TRBJ1-3	TRBV7-6	NA	few	CASSLPGNTIYF	TGTGCCAGCAGCTTACCCGGAAACACCATATATTTT
TRBJ1-2	TRBV5-1	NA	NA	CASSLGGSNGYTF	TGCGCCAGCAGCTTGGGGGGTTCGAATGGCTACACCTTC
TRBJ1-1	TRBV10-3	NA	NA	CATRLQNTEAFF	TGTGCCACTAGGCTTCAAAACACTGAAGCTTTCTTT
TRBJ1-1	TRBV9	NA	NA	CASSVDRANTEAFF	TGTGCCAGCAGCGTAGACAGGGCGAACACTGAAGCTTTCTTT
TRBJ1-4	TRBV19	NA	NA	CASSAIATNEILFF	TGTGCCAGTAGCGCAATTGCAACTAATGAAATACTGTTTTTT
TRBJ1-6	TRBV27	TRBD1	few	CASSLNRGDSPLHF	TGTGCCAGCAGTTTAAACAGGGGGGATTCACCCCTCCACTTT
TRBJ1-3	TRBV6-5	NA	once	CASSAGNSGNTIYF	TGTGCCAGCAGCGCGGGGAACTCTGGAAACACCATATATTTT
TRBJ1-3	TRBV6-5	NA	NA	CASSPGRGNTIYF	TGTGCCAGCAGCCCCGGACGAGGAAACACCATATATTTT
TRBJ2-5	TRBV6-1	NA	NA	CASSPRDGEETQYF	TGTGCCAGCTCGCCCCGGGACGGAGAAGAGACCCAGTACTTC
TRBJ2-1	TRBV6-1	NA	NA	CASTLLERSYNGQFF	TGTGCCAGCACCCTCCTCGAGCGGAGTTACAATGGGCAGTTCTTC
TRBJ1-3	TRBV5-4	NA	NA	CASSPDAFSGNTIYF	TGTGCCAGCAGCCCGGACGCATTCTCTGGAAACACCATATATTTT
TRBJ1-1	TRBV19	TRBD1	NA	CASILTGGFVDTEAFF	TGTGCCAGTATCCTGACAGGGGGTTTCGTCGACACTGAAGCTTTCTTT
TRBJ2-3	TRBV5-1	TRBD2	NA	CASSRGTSGGAWRTDTQYF	TGCGCCAGCAGCCGAGGGACTAGCGGGGGGGCCTGGCGCACAGATACGCAGTATTTT
TRBJ1-1	TRBV2	TRBD1	once	CASNRGRGAFF	TGTGCCAGCAACAGGGGCAGAGGAGCTTTCTTT
TRBJ1-2	TRBV27	TRBD1	NA	CASSLKSGLGATGLAGYTF	TGTGCCAGCAGTTTAAAGTCTGGATTGGGAGCGACAGGGCTCGCAGGCTACACCTTC